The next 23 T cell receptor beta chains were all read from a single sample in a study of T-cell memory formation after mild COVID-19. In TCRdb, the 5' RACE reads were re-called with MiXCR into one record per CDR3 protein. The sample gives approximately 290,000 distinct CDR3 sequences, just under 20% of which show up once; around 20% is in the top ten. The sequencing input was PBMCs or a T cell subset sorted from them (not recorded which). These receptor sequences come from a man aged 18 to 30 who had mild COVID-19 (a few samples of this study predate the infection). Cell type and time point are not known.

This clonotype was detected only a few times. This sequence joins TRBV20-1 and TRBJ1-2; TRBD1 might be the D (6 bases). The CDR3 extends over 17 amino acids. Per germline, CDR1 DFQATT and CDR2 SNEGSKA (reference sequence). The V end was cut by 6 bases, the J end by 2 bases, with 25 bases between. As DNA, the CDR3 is TGCAGTGCACGGGGGCCACCCGGACAAAAAGAAAACTATGGCTACACCTTC. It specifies CSARGPPGQKENYGYTF.

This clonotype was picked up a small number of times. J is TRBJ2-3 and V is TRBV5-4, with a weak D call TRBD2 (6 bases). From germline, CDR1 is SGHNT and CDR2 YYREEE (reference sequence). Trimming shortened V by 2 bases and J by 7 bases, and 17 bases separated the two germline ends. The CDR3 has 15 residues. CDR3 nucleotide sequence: TGTGCCAGCAGCTTTGGCGGGGCCGAGATGTATACGCAGTATTTT. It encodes CASSFGGAEMYTQYF.

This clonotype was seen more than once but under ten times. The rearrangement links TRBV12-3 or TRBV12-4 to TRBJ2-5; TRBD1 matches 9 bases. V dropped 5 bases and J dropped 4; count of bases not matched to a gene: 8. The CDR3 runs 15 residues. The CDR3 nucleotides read TGTGCCAGCAGTCCCGGGACAGGGATGGGAGAGACCCAGTACTTC. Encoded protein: CASSPGTGMGETQYF.

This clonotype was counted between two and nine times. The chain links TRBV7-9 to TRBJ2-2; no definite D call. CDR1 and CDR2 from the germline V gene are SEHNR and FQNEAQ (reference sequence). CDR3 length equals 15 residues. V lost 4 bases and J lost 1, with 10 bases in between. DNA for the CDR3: TGTGCCAGCAGCTCCGTTGTTGAGAACACCGGGGAGCTGTTTTTT. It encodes CASSSVVENTGELFF.

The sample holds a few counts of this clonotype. The CDR3 DNA is TGTGCCATCCGCGGGCAGGGATCCAGCTCCTACAATGAGCAGTTCTTC. It encodes CAIRGQGSSSYNEQFF. The V gene is TRBV27, the J gene TRBJ2-1, with D possibly called TRBD1 or TRBD2 (5 bases each). Germline V gene data show CDR1 as MNHEY and CDR2 as SMNVEV (reference sequence). With 10 bases removed from V and 0 bases from J, the gap between germline ends came to 19 bases. The CDR3 extends over 16 amino acids.

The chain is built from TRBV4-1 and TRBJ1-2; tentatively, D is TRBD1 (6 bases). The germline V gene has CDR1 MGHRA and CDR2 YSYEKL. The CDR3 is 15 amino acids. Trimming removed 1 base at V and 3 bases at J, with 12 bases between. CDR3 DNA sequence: TGCGCCAGCAGCCAAGTTGCAGGGGTGGACTATGGCTACACCTTC. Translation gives CASSQVAGVDYGYTF.

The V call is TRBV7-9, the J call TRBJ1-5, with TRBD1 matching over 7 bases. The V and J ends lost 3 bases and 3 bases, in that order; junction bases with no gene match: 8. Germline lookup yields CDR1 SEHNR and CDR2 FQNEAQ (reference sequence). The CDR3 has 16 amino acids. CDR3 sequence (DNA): TGTGCCAGCAGCTTGAGCGGGACAGATTCCAATCAGCCCCAGCATTTT. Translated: CASSLSGTDSNQPQHF.

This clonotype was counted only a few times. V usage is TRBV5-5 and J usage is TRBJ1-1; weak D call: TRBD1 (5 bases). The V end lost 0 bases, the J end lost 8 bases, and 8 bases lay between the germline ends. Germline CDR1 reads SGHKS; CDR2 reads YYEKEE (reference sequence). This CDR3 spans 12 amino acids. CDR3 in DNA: TGTGCCAGCAGCTTGGGGGGGATCGAAGCTTTCTTT. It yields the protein CASSLGGIEAFF.

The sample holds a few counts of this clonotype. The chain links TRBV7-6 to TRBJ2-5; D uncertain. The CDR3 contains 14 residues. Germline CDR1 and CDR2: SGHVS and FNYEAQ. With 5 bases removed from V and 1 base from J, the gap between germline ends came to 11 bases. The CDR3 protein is CASSPGLRQETQYF. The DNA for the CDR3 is TGTGCCAGCAGCCCCGGGCTACGCCAAGAGACCCAGTACTTC.

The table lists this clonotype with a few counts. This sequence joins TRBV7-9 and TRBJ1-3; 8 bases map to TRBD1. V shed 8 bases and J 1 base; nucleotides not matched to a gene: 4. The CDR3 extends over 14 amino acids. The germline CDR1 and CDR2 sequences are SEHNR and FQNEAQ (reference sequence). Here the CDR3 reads CASGRTGSGNTIYF. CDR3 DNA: TGTGCCAGCGGACGGACAGGGTCTGGAAACACCATATATTTT.

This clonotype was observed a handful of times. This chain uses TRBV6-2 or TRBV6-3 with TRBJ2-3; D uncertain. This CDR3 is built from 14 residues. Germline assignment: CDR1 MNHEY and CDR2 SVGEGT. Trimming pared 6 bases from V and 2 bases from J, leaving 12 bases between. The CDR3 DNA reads TGTGCCAGCAGCCTCGTGGAGATCACAGATACGCAGTATTTT. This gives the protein CASSLVEITDTQYF.

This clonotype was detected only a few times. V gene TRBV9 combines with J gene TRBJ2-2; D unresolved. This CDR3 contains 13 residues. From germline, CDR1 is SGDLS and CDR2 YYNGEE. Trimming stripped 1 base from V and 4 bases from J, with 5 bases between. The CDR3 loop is CASSVYATGELFF. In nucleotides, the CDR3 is TGTGCCAGCAGCGTATATGCCACCGGGGAGCTGTTTTTT. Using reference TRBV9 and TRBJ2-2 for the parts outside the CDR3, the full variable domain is DSGVTQTPKHLITATGQRVTLRCSPRSGDLSVYWYQQSLDQGLQFLIQYYNGEERAKGNILERFSAQQFPDLHSELNLSSLELGDSALYFCASSVYATGELFFGEGSRLTVL.

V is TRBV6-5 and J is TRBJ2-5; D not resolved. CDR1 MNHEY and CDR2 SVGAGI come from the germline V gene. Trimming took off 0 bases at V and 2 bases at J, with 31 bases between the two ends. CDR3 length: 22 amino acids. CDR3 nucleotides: TGTGCCAGCAGTTACTCGATCGCAGTTGTGAGGAATCCGGCCGAGGAACAAGAGACCCAGTACTTC. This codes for CASSYSIAVVRNPAEEQETQYF.

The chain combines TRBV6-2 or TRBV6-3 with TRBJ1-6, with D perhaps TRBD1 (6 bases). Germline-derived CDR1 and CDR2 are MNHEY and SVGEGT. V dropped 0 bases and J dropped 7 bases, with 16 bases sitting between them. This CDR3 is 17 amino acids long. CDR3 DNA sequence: TGTGCCAGCAGTTACTCGGTTCGGGGGCAAGAGAATTCACCCCTCCACTTT. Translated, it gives CASSYSVRGQENSPLHF.

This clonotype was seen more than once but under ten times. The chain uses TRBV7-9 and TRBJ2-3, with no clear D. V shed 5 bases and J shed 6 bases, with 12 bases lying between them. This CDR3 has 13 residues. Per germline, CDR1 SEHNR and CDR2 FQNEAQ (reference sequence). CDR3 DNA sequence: TGTGCCAGCAGCCCTACGATAGCCGATACGCAGTATTTT. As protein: CASSPTIADTQYF.

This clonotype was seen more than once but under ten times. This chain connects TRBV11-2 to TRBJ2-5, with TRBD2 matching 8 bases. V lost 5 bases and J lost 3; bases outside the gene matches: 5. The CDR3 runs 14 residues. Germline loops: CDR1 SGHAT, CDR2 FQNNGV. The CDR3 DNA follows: TGTGCCAGCAGCCCGGGGGGGACTGAAGAGACCCAGTACTTC. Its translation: CASSPGGTEETQYF.

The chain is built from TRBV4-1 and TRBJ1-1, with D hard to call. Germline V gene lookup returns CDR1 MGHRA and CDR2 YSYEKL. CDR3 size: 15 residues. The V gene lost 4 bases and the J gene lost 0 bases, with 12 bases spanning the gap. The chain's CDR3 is CASSPYGQMNTEAFF. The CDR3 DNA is TGCGCCAGCAGCCCATACGGGCAGATGAACACTGAAGCTTTCTTT.

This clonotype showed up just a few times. The CDR3 DNA sequence: TGCAGTGCTTATACCCAGGGTAGCTACACCTTC. Amino acids: CSAYTQGSYTF. The chain couples TRBV20-1 to TRBJ1-2, with TRBD1 as a possible D gene (5 bases). Germline lookup yields CDR1 DFQATT and CDR2 SNEGSKA (reference sequence). The CDR3 consists of 11 residues. Trimming shortened V by 5 bases and J by 9 bases, and 13 bases separated the two germline ends.

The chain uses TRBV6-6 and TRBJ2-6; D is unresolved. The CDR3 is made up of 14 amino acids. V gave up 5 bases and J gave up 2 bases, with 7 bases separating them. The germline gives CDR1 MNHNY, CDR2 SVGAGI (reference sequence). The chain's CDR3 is CASSQITGANVLTF. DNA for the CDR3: TGTGCCAGCAGTCAAATTACTGGGGCCAACGTCCTGACTTTC.

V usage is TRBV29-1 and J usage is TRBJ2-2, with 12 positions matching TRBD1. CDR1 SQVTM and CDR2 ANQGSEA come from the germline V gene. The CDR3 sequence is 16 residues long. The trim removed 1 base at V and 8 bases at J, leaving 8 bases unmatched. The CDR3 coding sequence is TGCAGCGTTGAAGGCCTTAGGGACAGGGGGCGAGGGGAGCTGTTTTTT. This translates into CSVEGLRDRGRGELFF.

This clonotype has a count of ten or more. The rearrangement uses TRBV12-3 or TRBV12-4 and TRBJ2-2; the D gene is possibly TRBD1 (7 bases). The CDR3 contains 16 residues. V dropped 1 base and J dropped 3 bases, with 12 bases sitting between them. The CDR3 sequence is CASSLVAGGYTGELFF. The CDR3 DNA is TGTGCCAGCAGTTTAGTCGCAGGGGGGTACACCGGGGAGCTGTTTTTT.

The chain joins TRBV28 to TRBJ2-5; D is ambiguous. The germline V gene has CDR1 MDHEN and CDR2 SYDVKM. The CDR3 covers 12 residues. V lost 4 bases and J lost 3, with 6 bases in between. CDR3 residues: CASSYQEETQYF. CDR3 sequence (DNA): TGTGCCAGCAGTTATCAGGAAGAGACCCAGTACTTC.

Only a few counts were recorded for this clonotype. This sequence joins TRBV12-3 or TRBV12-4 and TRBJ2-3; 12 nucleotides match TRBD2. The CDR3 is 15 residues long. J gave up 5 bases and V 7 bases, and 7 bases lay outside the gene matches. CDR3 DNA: TGTGCCAGCAAACTAGCGGGGGGTCGCGGAGATACGCAGTATTTT. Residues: CASKLAGGRGDTQYF.